This is a list of T cell receptor beta chains from one sample in a study of cytomegalovirus exposure and HLA in healthy donors. Libraries were prepared by immunoSEQ multiplex PCR; TCRdb keeps only in-frame clonotypes and omits some of them. The sample carries some 120,000 clones, approximately 80% recorded once. The specimen was PBMCs. These receptors were taken from a young man in good health and CMV-seropositive. Each CDR3 is given with its conserved first and last residue. A D gene is named only where the DNA matches it firmly.

TGTGCCAGCAACAGGGTGTACTCGCAAAAACTGTTTTTT,CASNRVYSQKLFF,TRBV28,NA,TRBJ1-4
TGTGCCAGCAGCTTAGATATTCGGCTAGCGGGAGCAGATACGCAGTATTTT,CASSLDIRLAGADTQYF,TRBV11-3,TRBD2,TRBJ2-3
TGTGCCAGCAGTGAAATTGGGGACAGGACCTACGAGCAGTACTTC,CASSEIGDRTYEQYF,TRBV6-1,TRBD1,TRBJ2-7
TGTGCCAGCAGTCGTGGCGGGTGGGATGAGCAGTTCTTC,CASSRGGWDEQFF,TRBV6-6,NA,TRBJ2-1
TGCGCCAGCAGCCCAAGTGGGACACCTCAAGAGACCCAGTACTTC,CASSPSGTPQETQYF,TRBV4-1,NA,TRBJ2-5
TGTGCCAGCAGCCAAACCCTAGCGGGGGTTGAGGAGCAGTACTTC,CASSQTLAGVEEQYF,TRBV4-2,TRBD2,TRBJ2-7
TGCAGCGGCGGACAGGGCGAAGAGACCCAGTACTTC,CSGGQGEETQYF,TRBV29-1,TRBD1,TRBJ2-5
TGTGCCAGCAGCTTAATGGTCGGGGAGACCCAGTACTTC,CASSLMVGETQYF,TRBV7-9,NA,TRBJ2-5
TGTGCCAGCAGAGGAACCGACGGGTATCAGCCCCAGCATTTT,CASRGTDGYQPQHF,TRBV2,NA,TRBJ1-5
TGTGCCAGCAGTTGGGGCAGCCACTATGGCTACACCTTC,CASSWGSHYGYTF,TRBV6-5,NA,TRBJ1-2
TGTGCCAGCAGCTTGATTCCCTCTCTGAGCTCCTACAATGAGCAGTTCTTC,CASSLIPSLSSYNEQFF,TRBV7-9,NA,TRBJ2-1
TGTGCCAGCAGTGACCCGGGACTAGCGGGATCAGAGACCCAGTACTTC,CASSDPGLAGSETQYF,TRBV2,TRBD2,TRBJ2-5
TGCGCCAGCAGCCGCAAGCGGGGGGAGACCCAGTACTTC,CASSRKRGETQYF,TRBV5-1,TRBD2,TRBJ2-5